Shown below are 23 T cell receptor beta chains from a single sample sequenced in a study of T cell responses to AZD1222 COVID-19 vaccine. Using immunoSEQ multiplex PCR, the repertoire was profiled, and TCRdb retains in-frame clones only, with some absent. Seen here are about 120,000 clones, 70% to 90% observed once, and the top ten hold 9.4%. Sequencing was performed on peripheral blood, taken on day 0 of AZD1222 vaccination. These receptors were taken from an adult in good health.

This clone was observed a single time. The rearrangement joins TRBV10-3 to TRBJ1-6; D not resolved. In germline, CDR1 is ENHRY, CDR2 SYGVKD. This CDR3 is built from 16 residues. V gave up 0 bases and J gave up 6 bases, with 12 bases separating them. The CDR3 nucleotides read TGTGCCATCAGTGAGTCGGGTGGCTACGGTAATTCACCCCTCCACTTT. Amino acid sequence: CAISESGGYGNSPLHF.

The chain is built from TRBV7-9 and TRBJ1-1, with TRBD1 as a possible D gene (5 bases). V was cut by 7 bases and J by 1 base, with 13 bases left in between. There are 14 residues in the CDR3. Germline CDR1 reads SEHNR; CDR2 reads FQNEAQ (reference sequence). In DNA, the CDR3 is TGTGCCAGCACCAAAGACAGCTGGAACACTGAAGCTTTCTTT. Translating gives CASTKDSWNTEAFF.

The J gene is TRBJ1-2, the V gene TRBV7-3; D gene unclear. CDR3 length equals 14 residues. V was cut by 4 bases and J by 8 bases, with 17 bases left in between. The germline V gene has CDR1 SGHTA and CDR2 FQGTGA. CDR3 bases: TGTGCCAGCAGCTCCCGGGCCCGGGTGGGGGGCTACACCTTC. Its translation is CASSSRARVGGYTF.

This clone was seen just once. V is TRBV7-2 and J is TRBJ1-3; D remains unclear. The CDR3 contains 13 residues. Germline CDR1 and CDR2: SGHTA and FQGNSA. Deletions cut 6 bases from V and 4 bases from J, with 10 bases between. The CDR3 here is CASSEGLGNTIYF. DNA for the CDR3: TGTGCCAGCAGTGAGGGATTAGGAAACACCATATATTTT.

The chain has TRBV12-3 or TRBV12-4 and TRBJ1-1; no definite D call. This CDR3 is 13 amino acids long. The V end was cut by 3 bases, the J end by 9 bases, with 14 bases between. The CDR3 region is CASSFNFQIQAFF. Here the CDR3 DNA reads TGTGCCAGCAGTTTCAATTTCCAGATTCAAGCTTTCTTT.

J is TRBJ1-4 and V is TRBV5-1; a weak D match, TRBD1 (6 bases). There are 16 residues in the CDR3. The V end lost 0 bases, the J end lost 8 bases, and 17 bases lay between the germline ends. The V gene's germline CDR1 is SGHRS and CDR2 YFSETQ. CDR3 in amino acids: CASSLGSAGVGEKLFF. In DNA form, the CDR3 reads TGCGCCAGCAGCTTGGGGTCGGCAGGGGTTGGGGAAAAACTGTTTTTT.

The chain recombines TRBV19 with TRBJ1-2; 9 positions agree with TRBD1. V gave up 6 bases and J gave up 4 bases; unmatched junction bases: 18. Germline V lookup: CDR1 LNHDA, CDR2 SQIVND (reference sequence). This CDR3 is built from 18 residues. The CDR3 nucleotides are TGTGCCAGTAGCTCCGGCAGGACAGGGGTGGACCGACCCTATGGCTACACCTTC. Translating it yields CASSSGRTGVDRPYGYTF.

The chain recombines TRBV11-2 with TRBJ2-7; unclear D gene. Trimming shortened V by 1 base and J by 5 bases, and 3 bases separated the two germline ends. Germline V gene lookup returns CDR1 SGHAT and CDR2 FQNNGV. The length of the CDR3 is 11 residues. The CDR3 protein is CASSLAHEQYF. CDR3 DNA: TGTGCCAGCAGCTTAGCCCACGAGCAGTACTTC.

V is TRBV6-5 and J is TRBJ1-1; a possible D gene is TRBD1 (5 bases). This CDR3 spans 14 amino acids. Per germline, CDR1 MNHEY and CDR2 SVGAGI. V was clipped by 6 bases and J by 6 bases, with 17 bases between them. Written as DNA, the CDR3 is TGTGCCAGCAGCTCCGGGGCCAAACGGGCTGAAGCTTTCTTT. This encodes CASSSGAKRAEAFF.

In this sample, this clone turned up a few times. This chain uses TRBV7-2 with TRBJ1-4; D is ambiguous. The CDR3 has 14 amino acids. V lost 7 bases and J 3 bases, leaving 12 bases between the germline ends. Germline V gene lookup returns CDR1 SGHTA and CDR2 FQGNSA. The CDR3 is CASIYRDPNEKLFF. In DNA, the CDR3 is TGTGCCAGCATCTACCGGGATCCTAATGAAAAACTGTTTTTT.

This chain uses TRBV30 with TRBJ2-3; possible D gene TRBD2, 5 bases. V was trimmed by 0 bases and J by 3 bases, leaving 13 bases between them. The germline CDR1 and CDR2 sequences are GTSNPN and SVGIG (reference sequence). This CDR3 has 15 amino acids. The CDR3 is CAWSVLGSVTDTQYF. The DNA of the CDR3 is TGTGCCTGGAGTGTACTAGGGTCGGTTACAGATACGCAGTATTTT.

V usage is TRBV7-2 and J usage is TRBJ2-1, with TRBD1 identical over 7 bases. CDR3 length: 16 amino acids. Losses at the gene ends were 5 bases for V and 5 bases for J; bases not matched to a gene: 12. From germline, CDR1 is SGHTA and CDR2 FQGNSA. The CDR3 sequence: CASSLSGTVYNNEQFF. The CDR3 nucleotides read TGTGCCAGCAGCCTCTCCGGGACAGTGTATAACAATGAGCAGTTCTTC.

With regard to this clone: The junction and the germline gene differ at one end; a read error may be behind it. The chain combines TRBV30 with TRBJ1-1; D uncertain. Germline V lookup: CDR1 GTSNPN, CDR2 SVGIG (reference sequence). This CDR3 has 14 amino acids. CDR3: CAWSPPPVNAEAFF. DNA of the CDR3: TGTGCCTGGAGTCCCCCACCCGTGAACGCTGAAGCTTTCTTT.

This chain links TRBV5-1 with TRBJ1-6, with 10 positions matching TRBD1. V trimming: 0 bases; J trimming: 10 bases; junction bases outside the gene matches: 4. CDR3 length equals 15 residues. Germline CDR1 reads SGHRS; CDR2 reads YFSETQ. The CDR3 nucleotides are TGCGCCAGCAGCTTGGAGGGGACAGGGGTGTCACCCCTCCACTTT. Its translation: CASSLEGTGVSPLHF.

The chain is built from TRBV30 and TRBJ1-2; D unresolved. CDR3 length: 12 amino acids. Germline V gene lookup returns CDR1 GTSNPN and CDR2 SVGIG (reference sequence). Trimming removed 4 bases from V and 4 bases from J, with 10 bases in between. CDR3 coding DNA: TGTGCCTGGAATTCGGGCAGCTATGGCTACACCTTC. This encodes CAWNSGSYGYTF.

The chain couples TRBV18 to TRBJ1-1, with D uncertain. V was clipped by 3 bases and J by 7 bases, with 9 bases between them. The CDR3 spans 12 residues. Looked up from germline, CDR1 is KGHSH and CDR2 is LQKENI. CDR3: CASSPEAGEAFF. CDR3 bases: TGTGCCAGCTCACCGGAAGCCGGTGAAGCTTTCTTT.

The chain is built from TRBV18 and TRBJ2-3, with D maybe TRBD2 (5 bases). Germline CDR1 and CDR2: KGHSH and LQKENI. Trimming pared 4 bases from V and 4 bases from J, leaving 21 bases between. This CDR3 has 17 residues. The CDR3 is CASSLSIRSKRADTQYF. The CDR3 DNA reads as TGTGCCAGCTCACTCTCTATTCGGAGCAAGAGGGCAGATACGCAGTATTTT.

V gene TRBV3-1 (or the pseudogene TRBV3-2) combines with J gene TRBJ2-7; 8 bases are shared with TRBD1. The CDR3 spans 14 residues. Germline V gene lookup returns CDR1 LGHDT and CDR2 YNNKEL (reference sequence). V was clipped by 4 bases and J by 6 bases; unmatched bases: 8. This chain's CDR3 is CASSRWQGAGEQYF. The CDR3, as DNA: TGTGCCAGCAGCCGTTGGCAGGGGGCGGGCGAGCAGTACTTC.

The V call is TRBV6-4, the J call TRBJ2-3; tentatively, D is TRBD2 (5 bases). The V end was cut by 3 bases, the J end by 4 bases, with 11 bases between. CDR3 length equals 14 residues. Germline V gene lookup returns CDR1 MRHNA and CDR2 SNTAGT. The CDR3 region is CASSESGSSDTQYF. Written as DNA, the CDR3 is TGTGCCAGCAGTGAGAGTGGGAGCTCAGATACGCAGTATTTT.

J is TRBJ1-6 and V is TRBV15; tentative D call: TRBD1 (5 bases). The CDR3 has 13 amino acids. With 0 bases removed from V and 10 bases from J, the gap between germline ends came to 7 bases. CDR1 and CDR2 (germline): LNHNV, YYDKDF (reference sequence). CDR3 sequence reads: CATSRERDSPLHF. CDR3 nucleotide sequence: TGTGCCACCAGCAGAGAGAGGGACTCACCCCTCCACTTT.

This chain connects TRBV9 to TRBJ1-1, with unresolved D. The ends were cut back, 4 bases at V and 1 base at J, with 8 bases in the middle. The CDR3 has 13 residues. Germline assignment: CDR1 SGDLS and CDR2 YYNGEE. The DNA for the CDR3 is TGTGCCAGCAGCCAAGGGTGGAACACTGAAGCTTTCTTT. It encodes CASSQGWNTEAFF.

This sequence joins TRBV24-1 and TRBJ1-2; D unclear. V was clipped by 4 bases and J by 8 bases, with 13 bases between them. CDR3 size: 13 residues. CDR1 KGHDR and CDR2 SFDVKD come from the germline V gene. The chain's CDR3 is CATSDRKVEGYTF. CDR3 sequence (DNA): TGTGCCACCAGTGACAGGAAGGTAGAAGGCTACACCTTC.

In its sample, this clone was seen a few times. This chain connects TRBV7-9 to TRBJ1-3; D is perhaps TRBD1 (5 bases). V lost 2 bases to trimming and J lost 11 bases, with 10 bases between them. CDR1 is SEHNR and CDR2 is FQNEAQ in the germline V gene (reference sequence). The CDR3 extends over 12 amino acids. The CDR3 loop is CASSLYQGAIYF. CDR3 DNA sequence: TGTGCCAGCAGCTTATATCAGGGCGCCATATATTTT.